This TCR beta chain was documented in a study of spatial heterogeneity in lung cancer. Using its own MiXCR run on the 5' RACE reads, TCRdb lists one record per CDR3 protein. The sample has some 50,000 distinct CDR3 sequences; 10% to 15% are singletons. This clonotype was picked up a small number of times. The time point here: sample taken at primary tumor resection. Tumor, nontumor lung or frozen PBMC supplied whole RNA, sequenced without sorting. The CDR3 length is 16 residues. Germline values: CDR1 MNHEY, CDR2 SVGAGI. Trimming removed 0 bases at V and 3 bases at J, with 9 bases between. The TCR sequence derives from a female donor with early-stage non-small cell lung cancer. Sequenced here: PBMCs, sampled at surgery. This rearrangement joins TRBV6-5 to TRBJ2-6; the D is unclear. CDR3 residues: CASSYSSGDGANVLTF. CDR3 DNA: TGTGCCAGCAGTTACTCGTCTGGGGATGGGGCCAACGTCCTGACTTTC.